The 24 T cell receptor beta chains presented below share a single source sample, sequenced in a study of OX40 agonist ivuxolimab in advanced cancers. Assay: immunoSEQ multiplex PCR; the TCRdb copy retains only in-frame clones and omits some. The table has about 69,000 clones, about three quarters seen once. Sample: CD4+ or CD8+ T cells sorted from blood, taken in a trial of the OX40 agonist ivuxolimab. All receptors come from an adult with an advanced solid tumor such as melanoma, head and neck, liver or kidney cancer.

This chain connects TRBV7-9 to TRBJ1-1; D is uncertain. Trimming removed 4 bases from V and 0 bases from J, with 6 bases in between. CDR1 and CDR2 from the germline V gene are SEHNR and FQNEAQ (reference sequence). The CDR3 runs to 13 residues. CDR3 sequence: CASSSTVNTEAFF. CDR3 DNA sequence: TGTGCCAGCAGCTCCACAGTGAACACTGAAGCTTTCTTT.

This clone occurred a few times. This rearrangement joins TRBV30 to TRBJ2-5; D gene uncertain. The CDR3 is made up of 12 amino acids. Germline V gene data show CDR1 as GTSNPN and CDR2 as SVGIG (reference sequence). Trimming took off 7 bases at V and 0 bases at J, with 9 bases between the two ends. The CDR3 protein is CALAGYQETQYF. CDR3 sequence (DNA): TGTGCCTTGGCCGGGTACCAAGAGACCCAGTACTTC.

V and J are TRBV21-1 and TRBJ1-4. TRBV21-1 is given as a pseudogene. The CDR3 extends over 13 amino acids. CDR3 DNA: TGTGCCCCGGGGGGCAGGTCAAATGAAAAACTGTTTTTT. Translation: CAPGGRSNEKLFF.

CDR3 sequence reads: CASSLEGGIYNEQFF. The CDR3 coding sequence is TGCGCCAGCAGCTTGGAGGGAGGGATCTACAATGAGCAGTTCTTC. The chain uses TRBV5-1 and TRBJ2-1, with 7 nucleotides matching TRBD2. V trimming: 0 bases; J trimming: 3 bases; junction bases outside the gene matches: 3. Germline CDR1 is SGHRS and CDR2 is YFSETQ. The CDR3 has 15 residues.

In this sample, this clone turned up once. The CDR3 sequence is CASSEILNEGTQYF. CDR3 DNA sequence: TGTGCCAGCAGTGAAATTCTGAACGAGGGGACCCAGTACTTC. V usage is TRBV2 and J usage is TRBJ2-5; tentatively, D is TRBD2 (5 bases). The CDR3 totals 14 residues. V lost 2 bases to trimming and J lost 7 bases, with 14 bases between them. Germline V gives CDR1 SNHLY, CDR2 FYNNEI.

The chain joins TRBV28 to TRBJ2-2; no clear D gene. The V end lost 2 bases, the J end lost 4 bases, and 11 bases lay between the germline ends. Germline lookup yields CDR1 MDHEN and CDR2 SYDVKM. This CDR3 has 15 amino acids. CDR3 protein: CASSLRTASTGELFF. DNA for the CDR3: TGTGCCAGCAGTTTAAGGACGGCAAGCACCGGGGAGCTGTTTTTT.

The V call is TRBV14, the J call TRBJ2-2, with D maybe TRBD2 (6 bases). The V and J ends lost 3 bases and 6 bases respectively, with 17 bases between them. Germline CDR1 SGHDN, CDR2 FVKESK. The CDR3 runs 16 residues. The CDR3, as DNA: TGTGCCAGCAGCCACAAGCGGGCCGAGACGGCCGGGGAGCTGTTTTTT. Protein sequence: CASSHKRAETAGELFF.

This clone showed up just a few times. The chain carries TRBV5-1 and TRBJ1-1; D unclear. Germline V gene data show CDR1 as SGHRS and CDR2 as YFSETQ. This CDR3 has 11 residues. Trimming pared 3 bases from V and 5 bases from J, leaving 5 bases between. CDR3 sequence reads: CASSSTTEAFF. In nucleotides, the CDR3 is TGCGCCAGCAGCTCGACGACTGAAGCTTTCTTT.

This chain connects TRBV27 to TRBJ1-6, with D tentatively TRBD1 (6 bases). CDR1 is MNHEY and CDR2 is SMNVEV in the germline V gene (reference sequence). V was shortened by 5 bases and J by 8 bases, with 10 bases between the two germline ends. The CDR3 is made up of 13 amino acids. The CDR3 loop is CASSLSGDSPLHF. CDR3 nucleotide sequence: TGTGCCAGCAGTCTCTCAGGGGATTCACCCCTCCACTTT.

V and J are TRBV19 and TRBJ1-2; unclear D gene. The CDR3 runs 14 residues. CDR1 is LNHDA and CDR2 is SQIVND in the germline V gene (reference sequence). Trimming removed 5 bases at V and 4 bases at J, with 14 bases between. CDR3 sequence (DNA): TGTGCCAGTAGTGTAGGTTCACAGCCCTATGGCTACACCTTC. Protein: CASSVGSQPYGYTF.

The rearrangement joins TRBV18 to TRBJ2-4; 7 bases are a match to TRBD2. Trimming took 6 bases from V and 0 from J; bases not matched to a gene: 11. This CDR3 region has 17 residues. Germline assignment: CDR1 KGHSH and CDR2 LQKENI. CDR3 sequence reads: CASSVLARTTAKNIQYF. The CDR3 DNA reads TGTGCCAGCTCCGTACTAGCGCGAACAACAGCCAAAAACATTCAGTACTTC.

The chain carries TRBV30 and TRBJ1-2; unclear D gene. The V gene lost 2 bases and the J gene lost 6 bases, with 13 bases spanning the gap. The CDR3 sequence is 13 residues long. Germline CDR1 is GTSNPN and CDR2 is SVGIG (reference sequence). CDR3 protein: CAWSPGVGNGYTF. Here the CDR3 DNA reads TGTGCCTGGAGTCCCGGGGTTGGGAATGGCTACACCTTC.

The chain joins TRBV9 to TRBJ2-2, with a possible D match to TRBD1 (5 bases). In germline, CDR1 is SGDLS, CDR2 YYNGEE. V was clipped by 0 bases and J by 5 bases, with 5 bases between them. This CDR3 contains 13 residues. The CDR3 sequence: CASSVEGTGELFF. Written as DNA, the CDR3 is TGTGCCAGCAGCGTAGAGGGGACCGGGGAGCTGTTTTTT.

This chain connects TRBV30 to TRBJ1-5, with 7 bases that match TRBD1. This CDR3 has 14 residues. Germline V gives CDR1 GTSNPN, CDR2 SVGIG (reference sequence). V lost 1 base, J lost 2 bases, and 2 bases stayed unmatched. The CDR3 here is CAWSETGGNQPQHF. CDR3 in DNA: TGTGCCTGGAGTGAAACAGGGGGCAATCAGCCCCAGCATTTT.

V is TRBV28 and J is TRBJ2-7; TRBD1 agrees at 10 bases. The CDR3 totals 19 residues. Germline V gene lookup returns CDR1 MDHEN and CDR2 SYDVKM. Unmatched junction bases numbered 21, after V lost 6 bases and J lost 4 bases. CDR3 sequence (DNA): TGTGCCAGCAGCCCTCAGTCCCCTCTCCTGACAGGGGGCGGGTACGAGCAGTACTTC. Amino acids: CASSPQSPLLTGGGYEQYF.

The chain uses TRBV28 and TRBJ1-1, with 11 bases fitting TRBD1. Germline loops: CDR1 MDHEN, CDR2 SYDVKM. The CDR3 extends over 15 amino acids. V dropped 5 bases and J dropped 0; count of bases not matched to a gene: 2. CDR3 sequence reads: CASSGQGAVNTEAFF. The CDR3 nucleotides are TGTGCCAGCAGTGGACAGGGGGCGGTGAACACTGAAGCTTTCTTT.

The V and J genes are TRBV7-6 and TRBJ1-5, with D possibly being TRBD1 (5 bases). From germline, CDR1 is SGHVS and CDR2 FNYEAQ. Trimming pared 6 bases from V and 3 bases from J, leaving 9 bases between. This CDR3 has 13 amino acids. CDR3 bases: TGTGCCAGCAGTTTGACAGACAATCAGCCCCAGCATTTT. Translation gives CASSLTDNQPQHF.

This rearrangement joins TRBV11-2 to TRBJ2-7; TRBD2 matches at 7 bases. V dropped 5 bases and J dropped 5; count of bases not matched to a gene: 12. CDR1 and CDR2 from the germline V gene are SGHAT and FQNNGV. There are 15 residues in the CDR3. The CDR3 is CASSPSGGRANEQYF. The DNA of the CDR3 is TGTGCCAGCAGCCCTTCGGGTGGGAGGGCCAACGAGCAGTACTTC.

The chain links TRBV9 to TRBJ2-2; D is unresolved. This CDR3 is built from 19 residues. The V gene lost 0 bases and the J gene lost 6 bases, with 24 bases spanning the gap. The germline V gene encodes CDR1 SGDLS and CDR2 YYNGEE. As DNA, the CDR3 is TGTGCCAGCAGCGTAGACCCCCGAGGTCGACGCCCTCGGGCCGGGGAGCTGTTTTTT. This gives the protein CASSVDPRGRRPRAGELFF.

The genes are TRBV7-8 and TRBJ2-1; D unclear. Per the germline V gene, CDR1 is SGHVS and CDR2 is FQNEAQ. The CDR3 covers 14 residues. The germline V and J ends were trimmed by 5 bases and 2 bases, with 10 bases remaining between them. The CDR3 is CASSAPNPYNEQFF. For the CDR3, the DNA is TGTGCCAGCAGCGCCCCGAATCCCTACAATGAGCAGTTCTTC.

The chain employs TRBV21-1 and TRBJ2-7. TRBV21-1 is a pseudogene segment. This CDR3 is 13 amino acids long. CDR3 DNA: TGTGCCAGTACCCAAAGCCAGAGCTACGAGCAGTACTTC. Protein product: CASTQSQSYEQYF.

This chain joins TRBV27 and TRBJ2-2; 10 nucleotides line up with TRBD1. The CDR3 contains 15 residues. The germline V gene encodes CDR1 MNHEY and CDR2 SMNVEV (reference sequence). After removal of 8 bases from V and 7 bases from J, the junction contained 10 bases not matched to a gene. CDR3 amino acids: CASRGGQGLIGELFF. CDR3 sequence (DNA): TGTGCCAGCCGAGGGGGACAGGGGTTAATCGGGGAGCTGTTTTTT.

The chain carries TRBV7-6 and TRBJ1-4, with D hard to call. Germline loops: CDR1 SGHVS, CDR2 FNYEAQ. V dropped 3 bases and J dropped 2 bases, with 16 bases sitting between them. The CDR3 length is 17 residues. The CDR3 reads CASSLRGPDRTNEKLFF. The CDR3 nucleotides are TGTGCCAGCAGCTTGCGCGGGCCTGATCGGACTAATGAAAAACTGTTTTTT.

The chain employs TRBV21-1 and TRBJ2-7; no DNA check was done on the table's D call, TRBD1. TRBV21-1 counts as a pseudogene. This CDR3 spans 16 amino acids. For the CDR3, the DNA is TGTGCCAGCAGCGCTACGACCGGGACAGGGTTCCACGAGCAGTACTTC. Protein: CASSATTGTGFHEQYF.